Here is one T cell receptor beta chain with its context. This sample was included in a study of OX40 agonist ivuxolimab in advanced cancers. V was shortened by 5 bases and J by 5 bases, with 15 bases between the two germline ends. Germline loops: CDR1 SGHTA, CDR2 FQGNSA. The CDR3 length is 14 residues. Generated by immunoSEQ multiplex PCR, the TCRdb table keeps only in-frame clones and is missing some. This sample has tens of thousands of clones, with 87% found just once. The chain recombines TRBV7-2 with TRBJ1-1, with a weak D call TRBD1 (5 bases). Sequencing used CD4+ or CD8+ T cells sorted from blood, obtained in a trial of the OX40 agonist ivuxolimab. The clonotype originates from an adult with an advanced solid tumor such as melanoma, head and neck, liver or kidney cancer. The CDR3 bases are TGTGCCAGCAGCCCCACCCAGGGAGGGACTGAAGCTTTCTTT. Translating gives CASSPTQGGTEAFF.